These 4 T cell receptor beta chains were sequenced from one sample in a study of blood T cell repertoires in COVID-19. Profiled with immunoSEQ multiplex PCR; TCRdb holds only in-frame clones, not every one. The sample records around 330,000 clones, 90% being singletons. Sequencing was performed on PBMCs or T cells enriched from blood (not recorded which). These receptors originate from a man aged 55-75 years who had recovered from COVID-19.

In DNA form, the CDR3 reads TGTGCCAGCAGCTTAGCTGATACGCAGTATTTT. As protein: CASSLADTQYF. The chain combines TRBV5-6 with TRBJ2-3, with D hard to call. Germline-derived CDR1 and CDR2 are SGHDT and YYEEEE. The CDR3 contains 11 residues. Trimming cost V 2 bases and J 6 bases, with 4 bases left between them.

CDR3 protein: CASSENPSRYEQFF. The CDR3 DNA follows: TGTGCCAGCAGTGAAAACCCATCGAGATACGAGCAGTTCTTC. The rearrangement links TRBV6-1 to TRBJ2-1; no definite D call. CDR3 length: 14 residues. CDR1 is MNHNS, CDR2 SASEGT, per germline. With 2 bases removed from V and 10 bases from J, the gap between germline ends came to 15 bases.

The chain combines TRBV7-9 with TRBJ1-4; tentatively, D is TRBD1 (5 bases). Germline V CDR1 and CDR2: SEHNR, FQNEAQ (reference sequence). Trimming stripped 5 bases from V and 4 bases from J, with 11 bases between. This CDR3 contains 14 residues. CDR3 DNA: TGTGCCAGCAGCCCGGGGGGGGATAATGAAAAACTGTTTTTT. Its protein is CASSPGGDNEKLFF.

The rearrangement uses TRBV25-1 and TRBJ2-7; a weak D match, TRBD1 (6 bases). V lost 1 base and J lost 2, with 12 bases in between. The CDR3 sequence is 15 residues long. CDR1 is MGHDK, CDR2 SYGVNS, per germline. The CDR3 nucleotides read TGTGCCAGCAGTGAATCGGACAGACCTACCTACGAGCAGTACTTC. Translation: CASSESDRPTYEQYF.